This T cell receptor (beta chain) was captured in a study of T cell clusters in autoimmune cytopenias. The study's findings and limits: No experiment has yet validated the function of the T cell clusters defined in silico.

TRB rearrangements were amplified by touch-down multiplex PCR with mixed TRB-A/B primers. After re-calling the multiplex PCR reads, TCRdb lists one entry per CDR3 protein, DNA absent. Its listing shows about 6,100 distinct CDR3 sequences. Germline V gene lookup returns CDR1 KGHSH and CDR2 LQKENI. The CDR3 loop spans 17 amino acids. TRB amplification used 200 to 250 ng of peripheral blood genomic DNA. By frequency, this clonotype is medium-sized. Its antigen remains unknown. This same sample was also part of a study on T cell repertoires in aging, cancer and after chemotherapy. Per that paper: Clear clonal overlap appeared across healthy donor samples taken over several months to years. The full dataset contained 7 million to 9.5 million TCR reads.

This TCR came from a human donor in good health. The material sequenced was peripheral blood. The V call is TRBV18, the J call TRBJ2-1; the D call from TCRdb, TRBD1, cannot be confirmed without DNA. The CDR3: CASSRKHRDRVYNEQFF.